Below, 30 T cell receptor beta chains from the same sample are listed, as sequenced in a study of STAT3 mutations in large granular lymphocyte leukemia. Study findings and constraints: Every T-LGLL patient had at least one immunodominant TCRbeta clonotype.

Here immunoSEQ multiplex PCR was the method, and the copy in TCRdb shows in-frame clones only, minus some. The sample holds about 3,200 clones, approximately 88% seen once. Their target antigens are unknown. The specimen was peripheral blood mononuclear cells. The receptor set was obtained from a man aged 35-49 years with T-cell large granular lymphocyte leukemia. Some clones in this sample may be carry-over from other donors' samples.

The chain joins TRBV7-9 to TRBJ2-7; no firm D call. The CDR3 loop spans 12 amino acids. Germline CDR1 is SEHNR and CDR2 is FQNEAQ (reference sequence). V shed 3 bases and J shed 3 bases, with 6 bases lying between them. This CDR3 is CASSFGFYEQYF. The CDR3 nucleotides are TGTGCCAGCAGCTTTGGTTTCTACGAGCAGTACTTC.

This chain links TRBV28 with TRBJ1-5; 7 nucleotides align to TRBD1. The CDR3 has 15 amino acids. V trimming: 4 bases; J trimming: 4 bases; junction bases outside the gene matches: 7. CDR1 is MDHEN and CDR2 is SYDVKM in the germline V gene. The CDR3 reads CASSSGTAINQPQHF. The CDR3 nucleotides are TGTGCCAGCAGTTCTGGGACAGCCATAAATCAGCCCCAGCATTTT.

The chain links TRBV19 to TRBJ1-2; 7 nucleotides line up with TRBD1. The CDR3 covers 13 residues. With V trimmed by 6 bases and J by 4 bases, 5 bases remained unmatched. In germline, CDR1 is LNHDA, CDR2 SQIVND (reference sequence). The CDR3 sequence is CASRPGTAYGYTF. The CDR3 nucleotides are TGTGCCAGTAGACCTGGGACAGCCTATGGCTACACCTTC.

Only a few counts were recorded for this clone. The CDR3 loop is CASTLDGGRSNYGYTF. CDR3 nucleotides: TGTGCCAGTACCTTGGACGGGGGCCGGTCTAACTATGGCTACACCTTC. This rearrangement joins TRBV19 to TRBJ1-2; possibly TRBD1 for D (6 bases). Trimming took off 7 bases at V and 0 bases at J, with 18 bases between the two ends. This CDR3 has 16 residues. Germline loops: CDR1 LNHDA, CDR2 SQIVND (reference sequence).

The chain joins TRBV19 to TRBJ1-2, with D tentatively TRBD1 (5 bases). V lost 6 bases and J lost 6, with 14 bases in between. This CDR3 spans 13 amino acids. CDR1 LNHDA and CDR2 SQIVND come from the germline V gene (reference sequence). CDR3 coding DNA: TGTGCCAGTAGCCCCGGACAATCCCATGGCTACACCTTC. Translating it yields CASSPGQSHGYTF.

V is TRBV14 and J is TRBJ1-1; a possible D gene is TRBD1 (6 bases). CDR1 is SGHDN and CDR2 is FVKESK in the germline V gene. This CDR3 region has 15 residues. Trimming took 4 bases from V and 5 from J, leaving 17 bases between them. The CDR3 nucleotides are TGTGCCAGCAGCCCGATGGGGGCGGTGGGGACTGAAGCTTTCTTT. This gives the protein CASSPMGAVGTEAFF.

This clone turned up a few times. The chain couples TRBV28 to TRBJ1-2; D is unresolved. Germline V lookup: CDR1 MDHEN, CDR2 SYDVKM. The CDR3 spans 16 residues. The ends were cut back, 4 bases at V and 7 bases at J, with 22 bases in the middle. The CDR3 reads CASSSLDIYPRGGYTF. DNA for the CDR3: TGTGCCAGCAGTTCCCTAGATATATACCCCCGTGGTGGCTACACCTTC.

The V call is TRBV18, the J call TRBJ2-5, with TRBD1 matching 7 bases. Losses at the gene ends were 3 bases for V and 2 bases for J; bases not matched to a gene: 3. The CDR3 is 14 residues long. Germline values: CDR1 KGHSH, CDR2 LQKENI. The CDR3 nucleotides read TGTGCCAGCTCACCGAGACAGGGACAAGAGACCCAGTACTTC. Protein: CASSPRQGQETQYF.

CDR3 sequence: CASSPPTGEDGPLHF. The CDR3 DNA is TGTGCCAGCTCACCCCCGACAGGGGAGGATGGACCCCTCCACTTT. The chain carries TRBV18 and TRBJ1-6; 8 bases line up with TRBD1. Germline V gives CDR1 KGHSH, CDR2 LQKENI. Germline trimming cut 3 bases from V and 12 bases from J; bases unmatched to any gene: 10. The CDR3 totals 15 residues. Complete variable domain (other parts from reference TRBV18 and TRBJ1-6): NAGVMQNPRHLVRRRGQEARLRCSPMKGHSHVYWYRQLPEEGLKFMVYLQKENIIDESGMPKERFSAEFPKEGPSILRIQQVVRGDSAAYFCASSPPTGEDGPLHFGNGTRLTVT.

The chain combines TRBV25-1 with TRBJ1-2; perhaps TRBD1 as D (6 bases). Deletions cut 2 bases from V and 6 bases from J, with 16 bases between. There are 15 residues in the CDR3. Germline V gene data show CDR1 as MGHDK and CDR2 as SYGVNS. CDR3 nucleotides: TGTGCCAGCAGTGAAACAACCGGGACATATGATGGCTACACCTTC. Translated, it gives CASSETTGTYDGYTF.

The V call is TRBV10-3, the J call TRBJ2-7; 7 bases agree with TRBD1. The CDR3 is 14 amino acids. Losses at the gene ends were 3 bases for V and 3 bases for J; bases not matched to a gene: 5. Germline V gene lookup returns CDR1 ENHRY and CDR2 SYGVKD. CDR3 amino acids: CAISDRGIRYEQYF. CDR3 in DNA: TGTGCCATCAGTGACAGGGGGATTCGCTACGAGCAGTACTTC.

The J gene is TRBJ2-3, the V gene TRBV30; 12 positions agree with TRBD2. From germline, CDR1 is GTSNPN and CDR2 SVGIG (reference sequence). The V and J ends lost 1 base and 1 base, in that order; junction bases with no gene match: 6. This CDR3 contains 17 residues. CDR3: CAWSGLAGVKGTDTQYF. The CDR3 nucleotides are TGTGCCTGGAGTGGACTAGCGGGGGTAAAGGGCACAGATACGCAGTATTTT. Based on the CDR3 plus reference TRBV30 and TRBJ2-3, the full variable domain is SQTIHQWPATLVQPVGSPLSLECTVEGTSNPNLYWYRQAAGRGLQLLFYSVGIGQISSEVPQNLSASRPQDRQFILSSKKLLLSDSGFYLCAWSGLAGVKGTDTQYFGPGTRLTVL.

This chain uses TRBV4-3 with TRBJ1-4; maybe TRBD1 (6 bases). The V end lost 1 base, the J end lost 8 bases, and 11 bases lay between the germline ends. The CDR3 has 14 residues. Germline V gene sequence: CDR1 LGHNA, CDR2 YSLEER. The CDR3: CASSQGTGREKLFF. CDR3 sequence (DNA): TGCGCCAGCAGCCAAGGAACAGGGAGGGAAAAACTGTTTTTT.

This clone was found once. The rearrangement links TRBV5-4 to TRBJ2-1, with D possibly TRBD2 on 5 matching bases. In germline, CDR1 is SGHNT, CDR2 YYREEE (reference sequence). The CDR3 is made up of 14 amino acids. The V end lost 4 bases, the J end lost 5 bases, and 13 bases lay between the germline ends. CDR3 in DNA: TGTGCCAGCAGCACTAGGACTCACAACAATGAGCAGTTCTTC. The encoded protein is CASSTRTHNNEQFF.

The chain is built from TRBV15 and TRBJ2-2; 7 positions match TRBD1. In germline, CDR1 is LNHNV, CDR2 YYDKDF (reference sequence). With V trimmed by 0 bases and J by 6 bases, 4 bases remained unmatched. This CDR3 is 15 amino acids long. The chain's CDR3 is CATSRDKGAAGELFF. The DNA for the CDR3 is TGTGCCACCAGCAGAGATAAGGGGGCGGCCGGGGAGCTGTTTTTT.

This clone was picked up one time. This rearrangement joins TRBV27 to TRBJ2-4; 9 nucleotides agree with TRBD1. The germline V gene has CDR1 MNHEY and CDR2 SMNVEV (reference sequence). The J segment lost 10 bases and the V segment lost 3 bases, leaving 1 base of the junction unmatched. There are 12 residues in the CDR3. In DNA, the CDR3 is TGTGCCAGCAGTTTTGGGACAGGGATTCAGTACTTC. It yields the protein CASSFGTGIQYF.

This clone occurred a few times. The chain joins TRBV5-1 to TRBJ1-2, with D uncertain. The CDR3 loop spans 14 amino acids. Trimming removed 5 bases at V and 3 bases at J, with 14 bases between. Germline CDR1 is SGHRS and CDR2 is YFSETQ. CDR3 nucleotides: TGCGCCAGCAGGGCAGATGGGAGTGACTATGGCTACACCTTC. It yields the protein CASRADGSDYGYTF.

The chain couples TRBV28 to TRBJ2-1; tentatively, D is TRBD1 or TRBD2 (6 bases each). Trimming left V 6 bases short and J 7 bases short, with 16 bases between. Germline V gene sequence: CDR1 MDHEN, CDR2 SYDVKM. CDR3 length: 14 amino acids. CDR3 protein: CASRFTQGRNEQFF. The CDR3 region has the DNA TGTGCCAGCAGATTCACCCAGGGGAGGAATGAGCAGTTCTTC.

The rearrangement joins TRBV29-1 to TRBJ2-5, with 12 bases matching TRBD2. This CDR3 comprises 16 residues. In germline, CDR1 is SQVTM, CDR2 ANQGSEA. Unmatched junction bases numbered 12, after V lost 5 bases and J lost 5 bases. CDR3 bases: TGCAGCGTTCTGCTTCTAGCGGGGGGGCCGAGGGAGACCCAGTACTTC. Translating it yields CSVLLLAGGPRETQYF.

The chain links TRBV29-1 to TRBJ2-2; 7 nucleotides agree with TRBD1. Trimming at V came to 4 bases and at J to 1 base, leaving 6 bases not matched to a gene. This CDR3 has 15 residues. Germline-derived CDR1 and CDR2 are SQVTM and ANQGSEA. In DNA, the CDR3 is TGCAGCGTTGTCAGGGACAGCGTGAACACCGGGGAGCTGTTTTTT. This encodes CSVVRDSVNTGELFF.

This clone was detected a few times. This chain uses TRBV11-3 with TRBJ1-2; D is ambiguous. V dropped 5 bases and J dropped 2 bases, with 9 bases sitting between them. The CDR3 loop spans 13 amino acids. CDR1 SGHNT and CDR2 YENEEA come from the germline V gene. The CDR3 reads CASSLTENYGYTF. The CDR3 nucleotides read TGTGCCAGCAGCCTAACAGAGAACTATGGCTACACCTTC.

This chain links TRBV30 with TRBJ2-5; no reliable D call. V lost 5 bases and J lost 3, with 4 bases in between. This CDR3 has 10 residues. Germline CDR1 is GTSNPN and CDR2 is SVGIG (reference sequence). The CDR3 nucleotides are TGTGCCTGGGAGAAAGAGACCCAGTACTTC. Translating it yields CAWEKETQYF. Complete variable domain (other parts from reference TRBV30 and TRBJ2-5): SQTIHQWPATLVQPVGSPLSLECTVEGTSNPNLYWYRQAAGRGLQLLFYSVGIGQISSEVPQNLSASRPQDRQFILSSKKLLLSDSGFYLCAWEKETQYFGPGTRLLVL.

V gene TRBV5-1 combines with J gene TRBJ1-1, with unresolved D. Deletions cut 6 bases from V and 4 bases from J, with 10 bases between. The CDR3 has 12 amino acids. Per germline, CDR1 SGHRS and CDR2 YFSETQ. CDR3 coding DNA: TGCGCCAGCACCAGGAGTGGCACTGAAGCTTTCTTT. This translates into CASTRSGTEAFF.

The chain links TRBV5-6 to TRBJ1-1; D unclear. V was clipped by 1 base and J by 0 bases, with 7 bases between them. This CDR3 is built from 14 residues. Germline V lookup: CDR1 SGHDT, CDR2 YYEEEE. CDR3 sequence reads: CASSLWTVNTEAFF. CDR3 nucleotide sequence: TGTGCCAGCAGCTTGTGGACGGTGAACACTGAAGCTTTCTTT.

The chain combines TRBV9 with TRBJ2-7; D perhaps matches TRBD1 (6 bases). Between the trimmed V and J ends, which lost 3 bases and 2 bases, there was a span of 18 bases. Germline CDR1 SGDLS, CDR2 YYNGEE. The CDR3 contains 16 residues. CDR3 protein: CASSAPVAGDTYEQYF. The CDR3 nucleotides read TGTGCCAGCAGCGCCCCGGTGGCAGGGGACACCTACGAGCAGTACTTC.

This clone has just one count. The rearrangement uses TRBV5-1 and TRBJ2-3; a possible D gene is TRBD2 (6 bases). V dropped 4 bases and J dropped 5 bases, with 17 bases sitting between them. The length of the CDR3 is 15 residues. In germline, CDR1 is SGHRS, CDR2 YFSETQ. The DNA of the CDR3 is TGCGCCAGCAGCGCCCCCGCGGGGATGGGAGATACGCAGTATTTT. Translation gives CASSAPAGMGDTQYF.

This clone was recorded a few times. The chain employs TRBV11-2 and TRBJ1-2, with 7 bases identical to TRBD1. The J segment lost 2 bases and the V segment lost 4 bases, leaving 1 base of the junction unmatched. This CDR3 is 13 amino acids long. CDR1 and CDR2 (germline): SGHAT, FQNNGV. The CDR3 nucleotides are TGTGCCAGCAGCTGGGGACAGAACTATGGCTACACCTTC. Translation: CASSWGQNYGYTF.

The V gene is TRBV5-4, the J gene TRBJ2-3, with 8 bases identical to TRBD2. Looked up from germline, CDR1 is SGHNT and CDR2 is YYREEE (reference sequence). This CDR3 has 18 residues. The trim removed 3 bases at V and 6 bases at J, leaving 18 bases unmatched. The CDR3 region has the DNA TGTGCCAGCAGCTCATTATCCGGGACTAGGAAAAATGGGGATACGCAGTATTTT. It encodes CASSSLSGTRKNGDTQYF.

The J gene is TRBJ2-3, the V gene TRBV6-6, with D possibly being TRBD1 or TRBD2 (5 bases each). Germline values: CDR1 MNHNY, CDR2 SVGAGI (reference sequence). V was cut by 5 bases and J by 2 bases, with 14 bases left in between. The CDR3 is 15 amino acids. CDR3 region: CASSDRGADTDTQYF. CDR3 nucleotides: TGTGCCAGCAGTGATAGAGGGGCAGACACAGATACGCAGTATTTT.

The rearrangement uses TRBV19 and TRBJ1-1; TRBD1 might be the D (6 bases). V gave up 3 bases and J gave up 0 bases, with 17 bases separating them. Germline V gives CDR1 LNHDA, CDR2 SQIVND (reference sequence). This CDR3 contains 17 residues. Here the CDR3 DNA reads TGTGCCAGTAGTATTGGGCAGGGGAGTTCCTTGAACACTGAAGCTTTCTTT. Its translation: CASSIGQGSSLNTEAFF.